The T cell receptor (beta chain) described here comes from a study of blood T cell repertoires in COVID-19. Study context: Samples of COVID-19 (acute and convalescent) were obtained from the United States, Italy and Spain. From T cells, B-cell-depleted T cells, or PBMCs came the material, which was cDNA or gDNA.

Some clones are missing from TCRdb's copy, which holds only in-frame ones; the method was immunoSEQ multiplex PCR. This sample has about 150,000 clones, with 70% to 90% found just once. Trimming removed 2 bases from V and 2 bases from J, with 10 bases in between. The CDR3 consists of 15 residues. Germline lookup yields CDR1 MNHEY and CDR2 SVGAGI. The sample taken for sequencing was peripheral blood. V gene TRBV6-5 combines with J gene TRBJ1-3; D is unresolved. This clonotype was sampled from a woman aged 35 to 49 with active or convalescent COVID-19. CDR3 sequence reads: CASSYGPAAGNTIYF. In nucleotides, the CDR3 is TGTGCCAGCAGTTACGGGCCTGCAGCTGGAAACACCATATATTTT.